Each of the 13 T cell receptor beta chains below was sequenced from the same sample in a study of early T cells in non-severe SARS-CoV-2 infection. TCRdb analysed the 5' RACE reads with MiXCR anew, one entry per CDR3 protein. The sample records 75,000 to 100,000 distinct CDR3 sequences, 14% being singletons. Source material: whole blood. The source of these receptors is an adult who was a healthcare worker with PCR-confirmed SARS-CoV-2 infection or an uninfected control (not recorded which).

V is TRBV7-8 and J is TRBJ2-3; 10 bases align to TRBD1. In germline, CDR1 is SGHVS, CDR2 FQNEAQ. The CDR3 has 17 residues. With 5 bases clipped from V and 4 bases from J, the junction kept 12 bases outside the gene matches. The CDR3: CASSPRDRGILADTQYF. The CDR3 DNA reads as TGTGCCAGCAGCCCGCGGGACAGGGGAATCCTCGCAGATACGCAGTATTTT.

The V gene is TRBV7-2, the J gene TRBJ2-1, with D tentatively TRBD1 (6 bases). The CDR3 loop spans 16 amino acids. CDR1 is SGHTA, CDR2 FQGNSA, per germline. The ends were cut back, 4 bases at V and 4 bases at J, with 17 bases in the middle. The CDR3 region is CASSSPRGGEYNEQFF. DNA for the CDR3: TGTGCCAGCAGCTCCCCCCGAGGGGGAGAATACAATGAGCAGTTCTTC.

J is TRBJ2-3 and V is TRBV6-6; TRBD1 agrees at 9 bases. Germline V gives CDR1 MNHNY, CDR2 SVGAGI (reference sequence). This CDR3 has 15 amino acids. J gave up 4 bases and V 6 bases, and 8 bases lay outside the gene matches. Here the CDR3 DNA reads TGTGCCAGCAGCTGGGAGGGGACAGGGTCAGATACGCAGTATTTT. Its protein product is CASSWEGTGSDTQYF.

This clonotype appeared many times. This rearrangement joins TRBV20-1 to TRBJ1-6; 7 bases line up with TRBD1. This CDR3 has 15 residues. The germline gives CDR1 DFQATT, CDR2 SNEGSKA (reference sequence). Unmatched junction bases numbered 6, after V lost 2 bases and J lost 5 bases. The CDR3 coding sequence is TGCAGTGCTAGAAAGACAGGGAGGGATAATTCACCCCTCCACTTT. It yields the protein CSARKTGRDNSPLHF.

In this sample, this clonotype turned up a few times. The chain has TRBV20-1 and TRBJ1-1; perhaps TRBD1 as D (5 bases). Trimming removed 2 bases from V and 5 bases from J, with 12 bases in between. CDR3 length: 13 amino acids. The germline CDR1 and CDR2 sequences are DFQATT and SNEGSKA (reference sequence). The CDR3 DNA sequence: TGCAGTGCTAGACGGGGACCGACAACTGAAGCTTTCTTT. Protein product: CSARRGPTTEAFF.

The chain has TRBV6-4 and TRBJ1-1; 8 bases agree with TRBD1. The CDR3 totals 18 residues. CDR1 MRHNA and CDR2 SNTAGT come from the germline V gene. The V segment lost 6 bases and the J segment 5 bases; nucleotides outside the gene matches: 20. The CDR3 loop is CASSARQGIGKKETEAFF. For the CDR3, the DNA is TGTGCCAGCAGCGCGAGACAGGGGATCGGGAAAAAGGAAACTGAAGCTTTCTTT.

This clonotype was recorded a few times. This chain joins TRBV2 and TRBJ1-5, with D unresolved. Germline CDR1 is SNHLY and CDR2 is FYNNEI. The CDR3 is made up of 14 amino acids. V lost 0 bases and J 5 bases, leaving 8 bases between the germline ends. The CDR3, as DNA: TGTGCCAGCAGTGAAGCTCAGCGGTATCAGCCCCAGCATTTT. Its translation is CASSEAQRYQPQHF.

This clonotype was seen more than once but under ten times. The chain is built from TRBV15 and TRBJ1-4; no definite D call. CDR1 is LNHNV, CDR2 YYDKDF, per germline (reference sequence). V was trimmed by 4 bases and J by 4 bases, leaving 10 bases between them. The CDR3 runs to 14 residues. CDR3 sequence reads: CATSTQLINEKLFF. The CDR3 DNA sequence: TGTGCCACCAGCACCCAGCTCATTAATGAAAAACTGTTTTTT.

This clonotype was recorded a few times. The rearrangement uses TRBV10-3 and TRBJ2-1, with D uncertain. The ends were cut back, 10 bases at V and 8 bases at J, with 12 bases in the middle. The CDR3 totals 11 residues. Germline values: CDR1 ENHRY, CDR2 SYGVKD. This chain's CDR3 is CATNIGDEQFF. CDR3 nucleotide sequence: TGTGCCACCAACATCGGCGATGAGCAGTTCTTC.

This clonotype was seen ten or more times. This chain links TRBV7-2 with TRBJ1-1; D remains ambiguous. Trimming removed 6 bases at V and 10 bases at J, with 15 bases between. The CDR3 contains 12 residues. In germline, CDR1 is SGHTA, CDR2 FQGNSA. CDR3 DNA sequence: TGTGCCAGCAGACCTGACTGGAGGGTAGCTTTCTTT. Translation: CASRPDWRVAFF.

This clonotype was counted many times. The chain combines TRBV7-6 with TRBJ2-1, with TRBD2 matching 12 bases. V was clipped by 5 bases and J by 0 bases; unmatched bases: 5. CDR3 length: 17 residues. Germline CDR1 and CDR2: SGHVS and FNYEAQ. The CDR3 DNA reads TGTGCCAGCAGCCTTAGGACTAGCGGGGCCTCCTACAATGAGCAGTTCTTC. The encoded protein is CASSLRTSGASYNEQFF.

The chain links TRBV20-1 to TRBJ2-3, with a tentative D call TRBD2 (6 bases). Germline V CDR1 and CDR2: DFQATT, SNEGSKA (reference sequence). The CDR3 is 14 residues long. Trimming cost V 0 bases and J 2 bases, with 9 bases left between them. The CDR3 is CSAREAGNTDTQYF. For the CDR3, the DNA is TGCAGTGCTAGAGAAGCGGGTAACACAGATACGCAGTATTTT.

This clonotype has only a few counts. This chain's CDR3 is CASSVRGVNTGELFF. The CDR3 DNA reads TGTGCCAGCAGCGTACGGGGGGTGAACACCGGGGAGCTGTTTTTT. The chain has TRBV9 and TRBJ2-2; 7 nucleotides agree with TRBD2. V lost 1 base to trimming and J lost 1 base; unmatched junction nucleotides: 1. The CDR3 is 15 residues long. From germline, CDR1 is SGDLS and CDR2 YYNGEE. The whole variable domain, remainder taken from reference TRBV9 and TRBJ2-2, is DSGVTQTPKHLITATGQRVTLRCSPRSGDLSVYWYQQSLDQGLQFLIQYYNGEERAKGNILERFSAQQFPDLHSELNLSSLELGDSALYFCASSVRGVNTGELFFGEGSRLTVL.